These 11 T cell receptor beta chains were all obtained from the same sample, sequenced in a study of cytomegalovirus exposure and HLA in healthy donors. It was with 60 Vbeta and 13 Jbeta primers that the PCR ran. Data came from immunoSEQ multiplex PCR; TCRdb stores just in-frame clones and leaves some out. The repertoire has around 130,000 clones, around three quarters of them found once; the top ten carry over 2.5%. Sequencing used PBMCs. The origin of the receptors is a male donor in good health and CMV-seronegative.

The chain is built from TRBV7-2 and TRBJ2-7; 10 nucleotides agree with TRBD1. The ends lost 6 bases at V and 12 bases at J; junction bases unmatched: 8. This CDR3 region has 12 residues. Germline-derived CDR1 and CDR2 are SGHTA and FQGNSA. As DNA, the CDR3 is TGTGCCAGCAGACGCCGGGACAGGGGCGCGTACTTC. It codes for CASRRRDRGAYF. The complete variable domain, with remaining parts taken from reference TRBV7-2 and TRBJ2-7, reads GAGVSQSPSNKVTEKGKDVELRCDPISGHTALYWYRQSLGQGLEFLIYFQGNSAPDKSGLPSDRFSAERTGGSVSTLTIQRTQQEDSAVYLCASRRRDRGAYFGPGTRLTVT.

The gene calls are TRBV5-1 and TRBJ2-7, with 11 bases aligning to TRBD1. CDR3 length equals 15 residues. The junction had 8 bases not matched to a gene; V was cut back by 4 bases and J by 5 bases. Germline CDR1 is SGHRS and CDR2 is YFSETQ. CDR3 amino acids: CASSQRTGGENEQYF. CDR3 in DNA: TGCGCCAGCAGCCAACGGACAGGGGGCGAAAACGAGCAGTACTTC.

V gene TRBV27 combines with J gene TRBJ2-5; D ambiguous. The better agreement between TRBJ2-7 and the DNA end casts doubt on the J call. The CDR3 spans 13 residues. The germline CDR1 and CDR2 sequences are MNHEY and SMNVEV (reference sequence). The CDR3 nucleotides are TGTGCCACCTTCTCTATAGCCGTACCCGAGCAGTACTTC. Amino acids: CATFSIAVPEQYF.

This chain uses TRBV7-8 with TRBJ2-1, with TRBD2 matching 9 bases. Germline lookup yields CDR1 SGHVS and CDR2 FQNEAQ. The CDR3 has 20 amino acids. Losses at the gene ends were 5 bases for V and 4 bases for J; bases not matched to a gene: 21. The DNA for the CDR3 is TGTGCCAGCAGCAACCCCCTGAGGGCTAGCGGGACCATGGGTTACAATGAGCAGTTCTTC. Protein sequence: CASSNPLRASGTMGYNEQFF.

This chain links TRBV6-1 with TRBJ2-7; D gene uncertain. The CDR3 extends over 10 amino acids. Germline CDR1 is MNHNS and CDR2 is SASEGT. The V end lost 8 bases, the J end lost 4 bases, and 6 bases lay between the germline ends. Written as DNA, the CDR3 is TGTGCCAGCGGGCCTTACGAGCAGTACTTC. Amino acid sequence: CASGPYEQYF.

This rearrangement joins TRBV19 to TRBJ1-2; TRBD1 matches at 8 bases. CDR3 length equals 15 residues. Losses at the gene ends were 3 bases for V and 11 bases for J; bases not matched to a gene: 14. Germline lookup yields CDR1 LNHDA and CDR2 SQIVND (reference sequence). The CDR3, as DNA: TGTGCCAGTAGTATTTTGGACAGGGTGAAAGGCTCTTACACCTTC. Translation: CASSILDRVKGSYTF. The complete variable domain, with remaining parts taken from reference TRBV19 and TRBJ1-2, reads DGGITQSPKYLFRKEGQNVTLSCEQNLNHDAMYWYRQDPGQGLRLIYYSQIVNDFQKGDIAEGYSVSREKKESFPLTVTSAQKNPTAFYLCASSILDRVKGSYTFGSGTRLTVV.

The V and J genes are TRBV5-1 and TRBJ1-6; a weak D match, TRBD1 (6 bases). The germline CDR1 and CDR2 sequences are SGHRS and YFSETQ. This CDR3 is built from 15 residues. V lost 0 bases and J lost 5, with 9 bases in between. Here the CDR3 reads CASSLGAGDNSPLHF. The CDR3 region has the DNA TGCGCCAGCAGCTTGGGGGCAGGGGATAATTCACCCCTCCACTTT.

V usage is TRBV6-1 and J usage is TRBJ1-1, with D hard to call. Germline lookup yields CDR1 MNHNS and CDR2 SASEGT. The V end lost 1 base, the J end lost 4 bases, and 10 bases lay between the germline ends. This CDR3 is built from 14 residues. The CDR3 reads CASSEVFSVTEAFF. CDR3 nucleotide sequence: TGTGCCAGCAGTGAAGTATTTTCAGTCACTGAAGCTTTCTTT.

This chain links TRBV12-5 with TRBJ2-7, with D hard to call. The CDR3 contains 14 residues. CDR1 and CDR2 from the germline V gene are LGHNT and FRNRAP. The V and J ends lost 6 bases and 0 bases respectively, with 12 bases between them. CDR3 sequence (DNA): TGTGCTAGTGGACTATTCATAAGCTCCTACGAGCAGTACTTC. As protein: CASGLFISSYEQYF.

J is TRBJ1-2 and V is TRBV10-2; no clear D. The CDR3 consists of 11 residues. Looked up from germline, CDR1 is WSHSY and CDR2 is SAAADI. The ends were cut back, 6 bases at V and 3 bases at J, with 5 bases in the middle. Written as DNA, the CDR3 is TGCGCCAGCAGGACTGACTATGGCTACACCTTC. Its protein product is CASRTDYGYTF.

The genes are TRBV10-1 and TRBJ2-7, with D perhaps matching TRBD1 (6 bases). The CDR3 covers 14 residues. Germline CDR1 WNHNN, CDR2 SYGVQD (reference sequence). Trimming left V 6 bases short and J 2 bases short, with 14 bases between. CDR3 protein: CASSPTGLPYEQYF. DNA for the CDR3: TGCGCCAGCAGCCCGACAGGCCTACCCTACGAGCAGTACTTC.